Each of the 24 T cell receptor beta chains below was sequenced from the same sample in a study of T cell responses to AZD1222 COVID-19 vaccine. Clones were sequenced by immunoSEQ multiplex PCR, and TCRdb holds only the in-frame ones, with some missing. Among over 100,000 clones listed, roughly 90% were seen once. The sample consisted of peripheral blood, taken on day 0 of AZD1222 vaccination. The origin of the receptors is an adult in good health.

The V call is TRBV2, the J call TRBJ1-2; 7 nucleotides line up with TRBD1. CDR1 is SNHLY, CDR2 FYNNEI, per germline. Trimming at V came to 6 bases and at J to 4 bases, leaving 8 bases not matched to a gene. The CDR3 loop spans 14 amino acids. The CDR3 region has the DNA TGTGCCAGCAGCTCCGCCGGGACAGTCTATGGCTACACCTTC. Translating gives CASSSAGTVYGYTF.

This chain connects TRBV18 to TRBJ1-1, with TRBD1 as a possible D gene (6 bases). The CDR3 runs to 14 residues. V lost 2 bases and J lost 3, with 10 bases in between. CDR1 is KGHSH and CDR2 is LQKENI in the germline V gene. The CDR3 loop reads CASSPGQLYTEAFF. As DNA, the CDR3 is TGTGCCAGCTCACCAGGACAGCTTTACACTGAAGCTTTCTTT.

The chain combines TRBV12-3 or TRBV12-4 with TRBJ1-1; D remains unclear. This CDR3 contains 13 residues. With 6 bases removed from V and 4 bases from J, the gap between germline ends came to 12 bases. CDR3 nucleotides: TGTGCCAGCAGCATGAGAGTCGGCACTGAAGCTTTCTTT. Translating gives CASSMRVGTEAFF.

The CDR3 region is CASSLGGLGGLLDYGYTF. The DNA of the CDR3 is TGTGCCAGCAGCTTAGGGGGTTTAGGGGGCCTTTTGGACTATGGCTACACCTTC. The chain joins TRBV7-8 to TRBJ1-2; TRBD1 aligns across 7 bases. The V gene end was trimmed by 1 base and the J gene end by 3 bases; junction bases not matched to a gene: 14. The length of the CDR3 is 18 residues. Germline V gene data show CDR1 as SGHVS and CDR2 as FQNEAQ.

V usage is TRBV30 and J usage is TRBJ1-1, with 9 positions matching TRBD1. Germline V CDR1 and CDR2: GTSNPN, SVGIG (reference sequence). V lost 2 bases and J lost 3; bases outside the gene matches: 10. CDR3 length: 16 amino acids. The CDR3 sequence: CAWSQVGQGLYTEAFF. CDR3 nucleotide sequence: TGTGCCTGGAGTCAGGTCGGACAGGGGTTGTACACTGAAGCTTTCTTT.

The chain has TRBV28 and TRBJ1-1; the D gene is possibly TRBD1 (6 bases). This CDR3 comprises 16 residues. Trimming took 5 bases from V and 0 from J, leaving 16 bases between them. Germline V CDR1 and CDR2: MDHEN, SYDVKM. The CDR3 nucleotides are TGTGCCAGCAGTCTGCCGGGGGCAGGGTTGAACACTGAAGCTTTCTTT. Translating it yields CASSLPGAGLNTEAFF.

The chain carries TRBV5-1 and TRBJ2-1, with TRBD2 matching 13 bases. With V trimmed by 4 bases and J by 8 bases, 6 bases remained unmatched. Germline assignment: CDR1 SGHRS and CDR2 YFSETQ. The CDR3 is 15 residues long. The CDR3 DNA reads as TGCGCCAGCAGCCAACTAGCGGGAGGGCCCCATGAGCAGTTCTTC. This sequence encodes CASSQLAGGPHEQFF. Combining the CDR3 with reference TRBV5-1 and TRBJ2-1 gives the whole variable domain KAGVTQTPRYLIKTRGQQVTLSCSPISGHRSVSWYQQTPGQGLQFLFEYFSETQRNKGNFPGRFSGRQFSNSRSEMNVSTLELGDSALYLCASSQLAGGPHEQFFGPGTRLTVL.

The DNA of the CDR3 is TGTGCCAGTAGCACAGCCCCGTACGAGCAGTACTTC. Protein sequence: CASSTAPYEQYF. This chain connects TRBV19 to TRBJ2-7; no firm D call. Trimming removed 6 bases from V and 4 bases from J, with 10 bases in between. This CDR3 region has 12 residues. Germline V gives CDR1 LNHDA, CDR2 SQIVND (reference sequence).

The chain couples TRBV27 to TRBJ2-7, with TRBD2 as a possible D gene (6 bases). Germline V CDR1 and CDR2: MNHEY, SMNVEV (reference sequence). The CDR3 sequence is 13 residues long. The V and J ends lost 2 bases and 1 base respectively, with 6 bases between them. The CDR3 loop reads CASSLGLSYEQYF. CDR3 DNA: TGTGCCAGCAGTTTAGGACTATCCTACGAGCAGTACTTC.

This clone is a singleton in its sample. The chain employs TRBV19 and TRBJ2-1; 9 bases are shared with TRBD2. Germline assignment: CDR1 LNHDA and CDR2 SQIVND (reference sequence). V lost 8 bases and J lost 9; bases outside the gene matches: 11. The CDR3 totals 14 residues. The CDR3 loop reads CASGRREGQGEQFF. The CDR3 DNA is TGTGCCAGTGGTAGGCGGGAGGGCCAGGGTGAGCAGTTCTTC.

The V call is TRBV18, the J call TRBJ1-5; 12 nucleotides match TRBD1. Germline lookup yields CDR1 KGHSH and CDR2 LQKENI. With 4 bases clipped from V and 8 bases from J, the junction kept 3 bases outside the gene matches. The CDR3 has 14 amino acids. The CDR3 coding sequence is TGTGCCAGCTCACGGGACAGGGGGCAGGAGCCCCAGCATTTT. It encodes CASSRDRGQEPQHF.

The genes are TRBV2 and TRBJ2-2; D unclear. The germline V and J ends were trimmed by 3 bases and 7 bases, with 9 bases remaining between them. CDR3 length equals 13 residues. Germline V gene sequence: CDR1 SNHLY, CDR2 FYNNEI. DNA of the CDR3: TGTGCCAGCAGTGAGAACGCTGACGGGGAGCTGTTTTTT. It codes for CASSENADGELFF.

The CDR3 nucleotides are TGTGCCACCAGCTCGACACCAAGCAATCAGCCCCAGCATTTT. The encoded protein is CATSSTPSNQPQHF. The chain joins TRBV15 to TRBJ1-5; D is undetermined. Between the trimmed V and J ends, which lost 5 bases and 1 base, there was a span of 9 bases. This CDR3 is 14 amino acids long. Germline CDR1 LNHNV, CDR2 YYDKDF (reference sequence).

As DNA, the CDR3 is TGTGCCAGCTCACCAGAGAGACAACAGCAGTTCTTC. Translating gives CASSPERQQQFF. This sequence joins TRBV18 and TRBJ2-1; D not resolved. The CDR3 has 12 residues. V lost 2 bases and J 11 bases, leaving 10 bases between the germline ends. Germline V gene data show CDR1 as KGHSH and CDR2 as LQKENI. Complete variable domain (other parts from reference TRBV18 and TRBJ2-1): NAGVMQNPRHLVRRRGQEARLRCSPMKGHSHVYWYRQLPEEGLKFMVYLQKENIIDESGMPKERFSAEFPKEGPSILRIQQVVRGDSAAYFCASSPERQQQFFGPGTRLTVL.

This clone was counted a single time. The chain uses TRBV5-6 and TRBJ2-7; no clear D gene. The CDR3 spans 15 residues. Germline assignment: CDR1 SGHDT and CDR2 YYEEEE. V dropped 0 bases and J dropped 3 bases, with 13 bases sitting between them. This CDR3 is CASSLVSVTDYEQYF. The CDR3 coding sequence is TGTGCCAGCAGCTTGGTTTCGGTTACGGACTACGAGCAGTACTTC.

J is TRBJ1-5 and V is TRBV10-1; D uncertain. V lost 3 bases, J lost 4 bases, and 7 bases lay in between. Germline lookup yields CDR1 WNHNN and CDR2 SYGVQD (reference sequence). The CDR3 has 13 residues. CDR3 sequence (DNA): TGCGCCAGCAGTGATCAAGGGAATCAGCCCCAGCATTTT. Translation gives CASSDQGNQPQHF.

The chain combines TRBV5-4 with TRBJ2-1; D might be TRBD2 (6 bases). V shed 3 bases and J shed 0 bases, with 10 bases lying between them. Per the germline V gene, CDR1 is SGHNT and CDR2 is YYREEE (reference sequence). This CDR3 region has 15 residues. In DNA, the CDR3 is TGTGCCAGCAGCTCGGACGGGAGCTCCTACAATGAGCAGTTCTTC. Amino acid sequence: CASSSDGSSYNEQFF.

The chain has TRBV18 and TRBJ1-3; D uncertain. The CDR3 loop spans 16 amino acids. Trimming left V 4 bases short and J 0 bases short, with 13 bases between. CDR1 is KGHSH, CDR2 LQKENI, per germline. The CDR3 spells CASSLYSDNSGNTIYF. The CDR3 DNA reads TGTGCCAGCTCACTTTACTCTGACAACTCTGGAAACACCATATATTTT. Drawing the rest from reference TRBV18 and TRBJ1-3, the complete variable domain is NAGVMQNPRHLVRRRGQEARLRCSPMKGHSHVYWYRQLPEEGLKFMVYLQKENIIDESGMPKERFSAEFPKEGPSILRIQQVVRGDSAAYFCASSLYSDNSGNTIYFGEGSWLTVV.

V is TRBV28 and J is TRBJ1-6, with 10 bases matching TRBD1. This CDR3 region has 16 residues. Germline loops: CDR1 MDHEN, CDR2 SYDVKM. The V and J ends lost 8 bases and 5 bases, in that order; junction bases with no gene match: 9. The DNA for the CDR3 is TGTGCCAGCGGGATCCTCGGGACAGGGGATAATTCACCCCTCCACTTT. Translated: CASGILGTGDNSPLHF.

The chain recombines TRBV18 with TRBJ1-3; possible D gene TRBD1, 5 bases. Per the germline V gene, CDR1 is KGHSH and CDR2 is LQKENI. V gave up 6 bases and J gave up 4 bases, with 16 bases separating them. The CDR3 sequence is 15 residues long. This CDR3 reads CASSPLGTGGNTIYF. In DNA, the CDR3 is TGTGCCAGCTCCCCCCTTGGGACCGGAGGAAACACCATATATTTT.

This sequence joins TRBV11-2 and TRBJ1-2; D possibly corresponds to TRBD1 (5 bases). This CDR3 contains 15 residues. The V end lost 7 bases, the J end lost 0 bases, and 15 bases lay between the germline ends. Germline-derived CDR1 and CDR2 are SGHAT and FQNNGV. In DNA, the CDR3 is TGTGCCAGCAACATACAGGCCGGAGCTAACTATGGCTACACCTTC. Translated, it gives CASNIQAGANYGYTF.

This chain links TRBV7-9 with TRBJ1-5, with 8 bases matching TRBD1. J was trimmed by 4 bases and V by 2 bases; bases with no gene match: 4. The CDR3 is 15 residues long. Germline CDR1 SEHNR, CDR2 FQNEAQ (reference sequence). The CDR3 region is CASSLWTGRNQPQHF. As DNA, the CDR3 is TGTGCCAGCAGCTTATGGACAGGGAGGAATCAGCCCCAGCATTTT.

The chain joins TRBV19 to TRBJ1-1; no firm D call. From germline, CDR1 is LNHDA and CDR2 SQIVND (reference sequence). The germline V and J ends were trimmed by 3 bases and 5 bases, with 10 bases remaining between them. CDR3 length: 13 residues. CDR3 region: CASSMAEGTEAFF. The CDR3 DNA reads as TGTGCCAGTAGTATGGCCGAGGGAACTGAAGCTTTCTTT.

The J gene is TRBJ2-5, the V gene TRBV18; 9 nucleotides align to TRBD2. Unmatched junction bases numbered 7, after V lost 5 bases and J lost 0 bases. The CDR3 is 16 residues long. The germline V gene encodes CDR1 KGHSH and CDR2 LQKENI. For the CDR3, the DNA is TGTGCCAGCTCATCCGGACTAGCGCGAAACCAAGAGACCCAGTACTTC. Protein product: CASSSGLARNQETQYF.